What follows are 25 T cell receptor beta chains derived from one specimen sequenced in a study of T cells in Graves' hyperthyroidism and ophthalmopathy. The CDR3 regions of TCR beta were amplified from RNA transcripts. Researchers ran a first-round RT-PCR on the TCR CDR3 using the HTBI primer set. Via MiXCR, TCRdb re-called the multiplex PCR reads, giving one row per CDR3 protein. This table holds 500,000 to 600,000 distinct CDR3 sequences, roughly 50% found once. Sequenced input: peripheral blood or thyroid tissue (not recorded which). These receptor sequences come from an adult woman with Graves' disease, either hyperthyroidism or ophthalmopathy (not recorded which).

V usage is TRBV19 and J usage is TRBJ2-6; TRBD1 matches 8 bases. The V gene end was trimmed by 8 bases and the J gene end by 2 bases; junction bases not matched to a gene: 5. The CDR3 extends over 15 amino acids. Germline CDR1 is LNHDA and CDR2 is SQIVND (reference sequence). The CDR3 DNA sequence: TGTGCCAGTGCCACAGGGGGTACTGGGGCCAACGTCCTGACTTTC. Translation gives CASATGGTGANVLTF.

Concerning this clonotype: The conserved phenylalanine or tryptophan normally closing the CDR3 is absent here, so this likely arose from a read error. It is unclear where the CDR3 begins or ends on the DNA, so no DNA is shown, and the CDR3 is as TCRdb lists it. This chain joins TRBV5-1 and TRBJ1-3; the table's D call of TRBD1 was not tested on the DNA. The CDR3 contains 13 residues when both ends are counted. CDR1 and CDR2 from the germline V gene are SGHRS and YFSETQ. The CDR3 sequence: CASRKRGTGLRLA.

The chain is built from TRBV24-1 and TRBJ2-7; 8 bases map to TRBD2. This CDR3 has 16 amino acids. With V trimmed by 5 bases and J by 3 bases, 11 bases remained unmatched. From germline, CDR1 is KGHDR and CDR2 SFDVKD. The CDR3 sequence: CATSARGRLAFYEQYF. The CDR3, as DNA: TGTGCCACCAGTGCTAGAGGGAGACTAGCGTTCTACGAGCAGTACTTC.

As regards this clonotype: Compared with germline, one end of the junction differs, possibly owing to a read error. Here the CDR3 reads CASSPALVPSGRSRETQYF. The CDR3 nucleotides read TGTGCCAGCAGTCCCGCCCTCGTGCCTAGCGGTAGATCTCGAGAGACCCAGTACTTC. V is TRBV10-3 and J is TRBJ2-5; 7 nucleotides line up with TRBD2. Germline assignment: CDR1 ENHRY and CDR2 SYGVKD. The CDR3 is 19 amino acids.

The chain employs TRBV25-1 and TRBJ2-7; 9 bases agree with TRBD1. V lost 2 bases and J lost 9; bases outside the gene matches: 11. The CDR3 extends over 15 amino acids. Germline CDR1 and CDR2: MGHDK and SYGVNS. CDR3 loop: CASSEGSQGATGQYF. In nucleotides, the CDR3 is TGTGCCAGCAGTGAAGGTTCACAGGGGGCCACCGGGCAGTACTTC.

This clonotype was detected many times. The chain couples TRBV6-5 to TRBJ2-7; TRBD1 is a possible D gene (7 bases). V was clipped by 2 bases and J by 4 bases, with 12 bases between them. This CDR3 spans 14 amino acids. Germline CDR1 is MNHEY and CDR2 is SVGAGI. The CDR3 sequence is CASSYATGTYEQYF. CDR3 bases: TGTGCCAGCAGTTACGCGACAGGGACTTACGAGCAGTACTTC.

This clonotype came up many times. V and J are TRBV4-1 and TRBJ1-1, with D unresolved. Germline CDR1 reads MGHRA; CDR2 reads YSYEKL. The ends were cut back, 6 bases at V and 2 bases at J, with 13 bases in the middle. The CDR3 runs to 14 residues. CDR3 nucleotides: TGCGCCAGCAGTCAGTACGCTTTTAACACTGAAGCTTTCTTT. This encodes CASSQYAFNTEAFF.

This chain links TRBV11-1 with TRBJ1-5, with D perhaps matching TRBD1 (6 bases). V lost 4 bases to trimming and J lost 4 bases, with 11 bases between them. The CDR3 consists of 14 residues. In germline, CDR1 is SGHAT, CDR2 FQDESV (reference sequence). CDR3 region: CASSSLGTNQPQHF. The CDR3 coding sequence is TGTGCCAGCAGCTCACTCGGGACAAATCAGCCCCAGCATTTT.

Note on this clonotype: Sequence at one end of the junction differs from germline and may be a read error. The genes are TRBV15 and TRBJ1-6, with TRBD1 matching over 7 bases. The CDR3 extends over 16 amino acids. Germline loops: CDR1 LNHNV, CDR2 YYDKDF (reference sequence). The CDR3 DNA is TGTGCCACCAGAAGAGACGCACAGGGGAATAATTCACCCCTCCACTTT. Translation gives CATRRDAQGNNSPLHF.

In regard to this clonotype: At one boundary the junction diverges from the germline segment, which might be a read error. The chain recombines TRBV5-1 with TRBJ1-5, with TRBD1 matching 9 bases. Germline values: CDR1 SGHRS, CDR2 YFSETQ. The CDR3 runs 15 residues. CDR3 residues: CASSTQGARGQPQHF. As DNA, the CDR3 is TGCGCCAGCAGCACACAGGGGGCGCGTGGTCAGCCCCAGCACTTT.

In this sample, this clonotype turned up many times. The J gene is TRBJ1-4, the V gene TRBV20-1; tentative D call: TRBD1 (5 bases). Germline CDR1 DFQATT, CDR2 SNEGSKA (reference sequence). The CDR3 totals 15 residues. Trimming shortened V by 6 bases and J by 1 base, and 15 bases separated the two germline ends. The CDR3 is CSAPYPGITNEKLFF. The CDR3 DNA reads as TGCAGTGCCCCTTACCCAGGGATAACTAATGAAAAACTGTTTTTT.

The chain couples TRBV10-3 to TRBJ1-2, with a possible D match to TRBD1 (5 bases). V was pared by 4 bases and J by 4 bases, with 13 bases between. The CDR3 totals 14 residues. Germline-derived CDR1 and CDR2 are ENHRY and SYGVKD. The CDR3 region has the DNA TGTGCCATCAGTGCTATGGGGGGTACCTATGGCTACACCTTC. Translating gives CAISAMGGTYGYTF.

This clonotype was observed many times. J is TRBJ2-2 and V is TRBV7-3; 9 positions match TRBD2. The germline gives CDR1 SGHTA, CDR2 FQGTGA. The CDR3 sequence is 14 residues long. Trimming at V came to 5 bases and at J to 8 bases, leaving 6 bases not matched to a gene. DNA for the CDR3: TGTGCCAGCAGCCCTAGCGGGAACGCGGGGGAGCTGTTTTTT. Amino acids: CASSPSGNAGELFF.

The count of this clonotype is one. A much larger clone sits a single nucleotide away, making a read error possible. The genes are TRBV5-6 and TRBJ2-7; a possible D gene is TRBD2 (6 bases). V lost 3 bases, J lost 7 bases, and 14 bases lay in between. Germline CDR1 SGHDT, CDR2 YYEEEE. The CDR3 covers 13 residues. CDR3 DNA: TGTGCCAGCAGCTGGCCGGGGGTTCGAGAGCAGTACTTC. This gives the protein CASSWPGVREQYF.

The count of this clonotype is one. The CDR3: CASSPIAGGTYGYTF. DNA of the CDR3: TGTGCCAGCAGCCCAATAGCGGGAGGGACCTATGGCTACACCTTC. V usage is TRBV7-2 and J usage is TRBJ1-2, with D tentatively TRBD1 (5 bases). The germline V and J ends were trimmed by 5 bases and 4 bases, with 17 bases remaining between them. In germline, CDR1 is SGHTA, CDR2 FQGNSA. The CDR3 consists of 15 residues. The whole variable domain, filled in from reference TRBV7-2 and TRBJ1-2, reads GAGVSQSPSNKVTEKGKDVELRCDPISGHTALYWYRQSLGQGLEFLIYFQGNSAPDKSGLPSDRFSAERTGGSVSTLTIQRTQQEDSAVYLCASSPIAGGTYGYTFGSGTRLTVV.

This clonotype was counted many times. V is TRBV19 and J is TRBJ2-7, with no clear D. CDR3 length: 16 residues. V was pared by 2 bases and J by 0 bases, with 14 bases between. Germline assignment: CDR1 LNHDA and CDR2 SQIVND (reference sequence). The CDR3 is CASSIRPPKGSYEQYF. In DNA, the CDR3 is TGTGCCAGTAGTATACGGCCTCCCAAAGGCTCCTACGAGCAGTACTTC.

Points on this clonotype: A much bigger clone sits one base away, suggesting this may be a read error. The chain links TRBV7-9 to TRBJ2-7; TRBD1 matches 7 bases. The CDR3 has 14 amino acids. Germline V CDR1 and CDR2: SEHNR, FQNEAQ (reference sequence). The V gene end was trimmed by 3 bases and the J gene end by 6 bases; junction bases not matched to a gene: 8. This chain's CDR3 is CASSFASTGAEQYF. The CDR3, as DNA: TGTGCCAGCAGCTTTGCGAGTACAGGGGCCGAGCAGTACTTC.

The chain joins TRBV13 to TRBJ1-4; a possible D gene is TRBD1 (5 bases). Trimming shortened V by 5 bases and J by 7 bases, and 20 bases separated the two germline ends. Looked up from germline, CDR1 is PRHDT and CDR2 is FYEKMQ (reference sequence). This CDR3 is built from 16 residues. CDR3 loop: CASSPGLAGTGEKLFF. The DNA of the CDR3 is TGTGCCAGCAGCCCAGGACTAGCGGGGACGGGTGAAAAACTGTTTTTT.

The chain is built from TRBV19 and TRBJ1-1; 9 bases line up with TRBD1. CDR3 length: 14 amino acids. Germline V gene lookup returns CDR1 LNHDA and CDR2 SQIVND (reference sequence). V gave up 5 bases and J gave up 3 bases; unmatched junction bases: 4. The CDR3 sequence is CASSLRTGDTEAFF. The CDR3 nucleotides read TGTGCCAGTAGTCTCCGGACAGGGGACACTGAAGCTTTCTTT.

The CDR3 nucleotides read TGTGCCAGTTTCGGCAGGGACGATCAGCCCCAGCATTTT. Its protein product is CASFGRDDQPQHF. J is TRBJ1-5 and V is TRBV25-1; weak D call: TRBD1 (5 bases). Germline CDR1 and CDR2: MGHDK and SYGVNS. The V end lost 9 bases, the J end lost 5 bases, and 14 bases lay between the germline ends. The CDR3 runs 13 residues.

V gene TRBV7-8 combines with J gene TRBJ1-6; no reliable D call. Germline V CDR1 and CDR2: SGHVS, FQNEAQ. V was pared by 7 bases and J by 9 bases, with 13 bases between. CDR3 size: 13 residues. The CDR3 reads CASTPGYGSPLHF. CDR3 coding DNA: TGTGCCAGCACCCCGGGTTATGGTTCACCCCTCCACTTT.

The chain is built from TRBV28 and TRBJ2-7; 9 positions match TRBD1. The germline gives CDR1 MDHEN, CDR2 SYDVKM. This CDR3 is built from 14 residues. With 7 bases clipped from V and 7 bases from J, the junction kept 11 bases outside the gene matches. CDR3 sequence: CASITGGQMGEQYF. CDR3 sequence (DNA): TGTGCCAGCATAACAGGGGGCCAAATGGGGGAGCAGTACTTC.

The rearrangement joins TRBV29-1 to TRBJ1-3; D perhaps matches TRBD1 (6 bases). The CDR3 consists of 13 residues. V lost 5 bases, J lost 4 bases, and 12 bases lay in between. CDR1 is SQVTM and CDR2 is ANQGSEA in the germline V gene. CDR3 bases: TGCAGCGTTTCACGGGGGCGGGGAAACACCATATATTTT. Its protein product is CSVSRGRGNTIYF.

This clonotype was found many times. The chain recombines TRBV7-8 with TRBJ2-7, with 12 bases aligning to TRBD1. Germline V gene data show CDR1 as SGHVS and CDR2 as FQNEAQ. This CDR3 spans 15 amino acids. Losses at the gene ends were 2 bases for V and 7 bases for J; bases not matched to a gene: 6. The CDR3 protein is CASSLRDRGLSEQYF. DNA of the CDR3: TGTGCCAGCAGCTTAAGGGACAGGGGGCTCTCGGAGCAGTACTTC.

This clonotype was detected many times. V and J are TRBV15 and TRBJ1-5; D is uncertain. The CDR3 has 15 residues. Germline CDR1 reads LNHNV; CDR2 reads YYDKDF (reference sequence). V lost 6 bases, J lost 3 bases, and 15 bases lay in between. The CDR3 DNA is TGTGCCACCAGTTTGATAGGTTCGAACAATCAGCCCCAGCATTTT. Protein sequence: CATSLIGSNNQPQHF.